The sequence of this TCR beta chain was determined in a study of OX40 agonist ivuxolimab in advanced cancers. A note on the overall study: Ivuxolimab, which targeted the costimulatory receptor OX40 (CD134), was an agonistic, fully human IgG2 monoclonal antibody. Intravenous ivuxolimab was administered to patients every 2 weeks at six dose levels: 0.01, 0.1, 0.3, 1.5, 3 and 10 mg/kg. Partial responses occurred in three dose-escalation patients, of whom one had hepatocellular carcinoma and two had cutaneous melanoma. The point of sequencing TCRbeta in the periphery was to test whether ivuxolimab changed TCR sequence diversity and drove clonal T-cell expansion. Prior anti-PD-1, anti-PD-L1 or anti-CTLA-4 therapy was permitted, and approximately 40% of dose-escalation patients had received checkpoint inhibitors. Of the approximately 50 dose-escalation patients, hepatocellular carcinoma was present in about 20, melanoma in roughly 15, renal cell carcinoma in 9 and head and neck cancer in 9. The dose-escalation cohort was around 83% male with a mean age of roughly 62 years, ranging from about 20 to 80. The paper covers the monotherapy dose-escalation part of the phase I ivuxolimab trial, which included N of about 50 patients. The paper as a whole reports these results and caveats: In the 0.1-3.0 mg/kg groups, partial responders were among the patients with the lowest normalized peripheral clonal expansion, particularly in CD8+ T cells. Low levels of normalized T-cell clonal expansion were also seen in some nonresponding patients. After ivuxolimab, more expanded clones were found on average in CD8+ T cells than in CD4+ T cells. Clonal expansion of both CD4+ and CD8+ blood T cells was observed from baseline to week 6 at doses 0.1 to 3.0 mg/kg. The antigen specificity of the clonally expanded peripheral T cells was not determined.

Genomic DNA was isolated from the sorted cells so that the TCRbeta CDR3 region could be sequenced. The immunoSEQ Assay was used to sequence the TCRbeta CDR3 regions. The immuneACCESS repertoire file appears here via TCRdb, limited to in-frame rearrangements. These files lack a portion of the clones; in checked studies, under half of the deficit traces to unresolved V genes, and the cause of the others is not known. For this sample there are 15,000 to 20,000 clones; over 75% appear just once. The ten biggest clones cover approximately 45% of the sample. The cysteine opens and the phenylalanine closes a CDR3 of 10 amino acids. The entry retains the CDR3 DNA only, 30 bases that are in frame from base 1. The germline V gene specifies SNHLY as CDR1 and FYNNEI as CDR2. A distance of 11 bases separates the germline ends of V and J, which lose 7 bases and 11 bases respectively. About this clone itself: No cognate antigen has been identified for it. No base quality values were provided; no much bigger clone lies one nucleotide off.

Patients with a history of autoimmune disease or receiving systemic immunosuppression were excluded from the trial. Peripheral blood for TCR sequencing was collected from all dose cohorts at baseline, on cycle 4 day 1, and on cycle 7 day 1. Samples were obtained from an open-label, multicenter, first-in-human phase I dose-escalation trial of ivuxolimab. Adults with locally advanced or metastatic head and neck squamous cell, hepatocellular, melanoma or renal cell carcinoma were enrolled in the trial. Before TCR sequencing, CD4+ T cells and CD8+ T cells were sorted from peripheral blood as separate populations.

The sample here was CD4+ or CD8+ T cells sorted from blood, taken in a trial of the OX40 agonist ivuxolimab. The TCR sequence derives from an adult with an advanced solid tumor such as melanoma, head and neck, liver or kidney cancer. The chain links TRBV2 with TRBJ1-1; a confident D gene designation cannot be given. The nucleotide sequence is given as TGTGCCAGCAAGCCCAATAGGGCTTTCTTT. It specifies CASKPNRAFF.